The 31 T cell receptor beta chains below all came from one sample that was sequenced in a study of cytomegalovirus exposure and HLA in healthy donors. In the PCR, 60 Vbeta and 13 Jbeta primers were used. Repertoires were generated with immunoSEQ multiplex PCR, while TCRdb's copy carries only in-frame clones and drops some. The profile shows about 170,000 clones, roughly 60% of them singletons. Sample: PBMCs. The receptor set was obtained from a man aged 35 to 55 in good health and CMV-seronegative.

The chain carries TRBV2 and TRBJ2-5; 10 nucleotides agree with TRBD2. V dropped 7 bases and J dropped 3; count of bases not matched to a gene: 5. CDR1 is SNHLY and CDR2 is FYNNEI in the germline V gene. This CDR3 comprises 14 residues. CDR3 in amino acids: CASTIAGGEETQYF. DNA for the CDR3: TGTGCCAGCACAATAGCGGGAGGCGAAGAGACCCAGTACTTC.

The chain carries TRBV6-6 and TRBJ1-5; unclear D gene. The germline CDR1 and CDR2 sequences are MNHNY and SVGAGI (reference sequence). The V and J ends lost 6 bases and 7 bases respectively, with 7 bases between them. The CDR3 contains 11 residues. CDR3 coding DNA: TGTGCCAGCAGATCACAACAGCCCCAGCATTTT. Amino acids: CASRSQQPQHF.

V usage is TRBV25-1 and J usage is TRBJ2-3; 11 nucleotides match TRBD1. The germline CDR1 and CDR2 sequences are MGHDK and SYGVNS. CDR3 length: 14 residues. Losses at the gene ends were 9 bases for V and 6 bases for J; bases not matched to a gene: 8. DNA of the CDR3: TGTGCCAGTCAAGGACAGGGGGCTTGGGATACGCAGTATTTT. The encoded protein is CASQGQGAWDTQYF.

The chain carries TRBV29-1 and TRBJ2-5; maybe TRBD2 (5 bases). Germline V lookup: CDR1 SQVTM, CDR2 ANQGSEA. The V end was cut by 8 bases, the J end by 5 bases, with 18 bases between. The CDR3 spans 13 residues. DNA of the CDR3: TGCAGCACTAGGCCCACGAACCCCGAGACCCAGTACTTC. This codes for CSTRPTNPETQYF.

The sample holds a few counts of this clone. The gene calls are TRBV5-4 and TRBJ2-4; 7 bases map to TRBD1. The V gene end was trimmed by 6 bases and the J gene end by 7 bases; junction bases not matched to a gene: 7. Germline values: CDR1 SGHNT, CDR2 YYREEE (reference sequence). CDR3 length: 13 amino acids. Here the CDR3 reads CASTPPGQNIQYF. The CDR3 region has the DNA TGTGCCAGCACCCCACCGGGACAGAACATTCAGTACTTC.

This clone was seen a single time. Other DNA sequences in the same sample also yield this CDR3. This chain joins TRBV7-3 and TRBJ2-5; no clear D. Trimming removed 4 bases at V and 4 bases at J, with 10 bases between. The V gene's germline CDR1 is SGHTA and CDR2 FQGTGA. The CDR3 runs 13 residues. The chain's CDR3 is CASSSLGGETQYF. As DNA, the CDR3 is TGTGCCAGCAGCTCATTAGGCGGAGAGACCCAGTACTTC.

The chain has TRBV10-1 and TRBJ2-3, with 7 bases lining up with TRBD1. Germline V gives CDR1 WNHNN, CDR2 SYGVQD (reference sequence). Germline trimming cut 6 bases from V and 3 bases from J; bases unmatched to any gene: 6. The length of the CDR3 is 14 residues. This CDR3 is CASRRRDRTDTQYF. Written as DNA, the CDR3 is TGCGCCAGCAGACGTAGGGACAGAACAGATACGCAGTATTTT.

As for this clone: The sample contains more than one DNA sequence encoding this CDR3. J is TRBJ2-2 and V is TRBV5-1; 10 bases line up with TRBD1. The CDR3 covers 17 residues. CDR1 and CDR2 from the germline V gene are SGHRS and YFSETQ. V dropped 1 base and J dropped 2; count of bases not matched to a gene: 5. CDR3 bases: TGCGCCAGCAGCTTGAGGGGACAGGGGAGAAACACCGGGGAGCTGTTTTTT. This encodes CASSLRGQGRNTGELFF.

The chain links TRBV9 to TRBJ2-5; D possibly corresponds to TRBD2 (6 bases). The CDR3 is 15 residues long. Trimming removed 0 bases from V and 1 base from J, with 10 bases in between. CDR1 SGDLS and CDR2 YYNGEE come from the germline V gene. CDR3 amino acids: CASSVGTIVQETQYF. In DNA form, the CDR3 reads TGTGCCAGCAGCGTAGGGACTATCGTCCAAGAGACCCAGTACTTC.

This clone came up a few times. CDR3 in DNA: TGCGCCAGCAGCCTCCGGGACAGGGCCTACAATGAGCAGTTCTTC. Encoded protein: CASSLRDRAYNEQFF. The rearrangement links TRBV5-1 to TRBJ2-1; 9 positions match TRBD1. The V and J ends lost 4 bases and 2 bases, in that order; junction bases with no gene match: 4. Germline CDR1 reads SGHRS; CDR2 reads YFSETQ. This CDR3 spans 15 amino acids.

The chain is built from TRBV6-5 and TRBJ1-2, with TRBD1 as a possible D gene (6 bases). Germline V gene lookup returns CDR1 MNHEY and CDR2 SVGAGI. This CDR3 is 14 amino acids long. V lost 2 bases to trimming and J lost 2 bases, with 9 bases between them. Here the CDR3 reads CASSYTDRNYGYTF. The CDR3 coding sequence is TGTGCCAGCAGTTACACGGACAGAAACTATGGCTACACCTTC.

This clone was seen a handful of times. The CDR3 DNA follows: TGTGCCAGCAGGAGACAGGGGGTTGGTCGTGGCGGGGAGCTGTTTTTT. Translated, it gives CASRRQGVGRGGELFF. The chain has TRBV7-6 and TRBJ2-2; TRBD1 agrees at 9 bases. The V gene's germline CDR1 is SGHVS and CDR2 FNYEAQ. With V trimmed by 6 bases and J by 7 bases, 12 bases remained unmatched. The CDR3 covers 16 residues.

The rearrangement links TRBV13 to TRBJ2-7; D is uncertain. The germline V and J ends were trimmed by 3 bases and 3 bases, with 15 bases remaining between them. The CDR3 spans 15 residues. Germline V lookup: CDR1 PRHDT, CDR2 FYEKMQ (reference sequence). The CDR3 sequence is CASSFVGRASYEQYF. In nucleotides, the CDR3 is TGTGCCAGCAGCTTTGTTGGCCGAGCGAGCTACGAGCAGTACTTC.

Of note for this clone: Germline and junction disagree at one end, which may indicate a read error. The chain recombines TRBV7-9 with TRBJ1-1; unclear D gene. CDR1 is SEHNR, CDR2 FQNEAQ, per germline (reference sequence). The CDR3 is 16 amino acids. CDR3 loop: CSSSFPPGLPGTEAFF. The DNA of the CDR3 is TGTTCCAGCAGCTTCCCCCCAGGTCTTCCTGGCACTGAAGCTTTCTTT.

The chain couples TRBV19 to TRBJ1-5; perhaps TRBD1 as D (6 bases). The CDR3 has 12 amino acids. The germline V and J ends were trimmed by 10 bases and 2 bases, with 9 bases remaining between them. CDR1 LNHDA and CDR2 SQIVND come from the germline V gene (reference sequence). CDR3 in amino acids: CATRQGNQPQHF. The CDR3 DNA reads TGTGCCACCAGACAGGGCAATCAGCCCCAGCATTTT. The variable domain in full, with the rest retrieved from reference TRBV19 and TRBJ1-5, is DGGITQSPKYLFRKEGQNVTLSCEQNLNHDAMYWYRQDPGQGLRLIYYSQIVNDFQKGDIAEGYSVSREKKESFPLTVTSAQKNPTAFYLCATRQGNQPQHFGDGTRLSIL.

This rearrangement joins TRBV5-1 to TRBJ2-1, with 7 bases matching TRBD1. This CDR3 has 14 residues. CDR1 SGHRS and CDR2 YFSETQ come from the germline V gene. V shed 4 bases and J 4 bases; nucleotides not matched to a gene: 5. In DNA, the CDR3 is TGCGCCAGCAGCCTCCGGGACAGTTACAATGAGCAGTTCTTC. It yields the protein CASSLRDSYNEQFF.

V usage is TRBV11-2 and J usage is TRBJ1-2, with D maybe TRBD1 (5 bases). V gave up 5 bases and J gave up 0 bases, with 10 bases separating them. Germline V gene lookup returns CDR1 SGHAT and CDR2 FQNNGV. This CDR3 has 14 amino acids. CDR3 amino acids: CASSVDRSNYGYTF. The DNA for the CDR3 is TGTGCCAGCAGCGTTGACAGATCTAACTATGGCTACACCTTC.

The CDR3 DNA sequence: TGCAGCGTTGAAAGCGGACGGACTACCCGGGAAGGGGCCAACGTCCTGACTTTC. Amino acids: CSVESGRTTREGANVLTF. The chain employs TRBV29-1 and TRBJ2-6; TRBD2 might be the D (6 bases). Per the germline V gene, CDR1 is SQVTM and CDR2 is ANQGSEA. The CDR3 loop spans 18 amino acids. V was pared by 2 bases and J by 4 bases, with 21 bases between.

This clone came up once. This chain links TRBV7-2 with TRBJ1-2; D not certain. Germline CDR1 and CDR2: SGHTA and FQGNSA. The germline V and J ends were trimmed by 1 base and 0 bases, with 9 bases remaining between them. The CDR3 covers 15 residues. The CDR3 protein is CASSLGAGTNYGYTF. DNA of the CDR3: TGTGCCAGCAGCTTAGGGGCCGGAACTAACTATGGCTACACCTTC.

The V and J genes are TRBV4-1 and TRBJ2-1; D might be TRBD2 (7 bases). Germline V gene data show CDR1 as MGHRA and CDR2 as YSYEKL. Trimming shortened V by 4 bases and J by 2 bases, and 18 bases separated the two germline ends. The CDR3 is made up of 17 amino acids. CDR3 protein: CASSPRWEGHTYNEQFF. The CDR3 nucleotides read TGCGCCAGCAGCCCGAGATGGGAGGGACATACCTACAATGAGCAGTTCTTC.

CDR3 sequence: CASSWDRDYEQYF. CDR3 coding DNA: TGTGCCAGCAGCTGGGACAGGGACTACGAGCAGTACTTC. V gene TRBV11-2 combines with J gene TRBJ2-7; 9 bases fit TRBD1. The CDR3 runs 13 residues. V lost 4 bases, J lost 3 bases, and 1 base stayed unmatched. The germline gives CDR1 SGHAT, CDR2 FQNNGV.

The chain is built from TRBV7-9 and TRBJ2-2; 7 positions agree with TRBD2. J gave up 4 bases and V 2 bases, and 4 bases lay outside the gene matches. The germline V gene has CDR1 SEHNR and CDR2 FQNEAQ (reference sequence). The CDR3 sequence is 15 residues long. The CDR3 DNA reads TGTGCCAGCAGCTTAACCCAGCGGGGCACCGGGGAGCTGTTTTTT. Its translation: CASSLTQRGTGELFF.

The J gene is TRBJ1-2, the V gene TRBV28; 10 nucleotides line up with TRBD1. The CDR3 is 15 amino acids. Germline assignment: CDR1 MDHEN and CDR2 SYDVKM. The ends lost 6 bases at V and 6 bases at J; junction bases unmatched: 10. DNA of the CDR3: TGTGCCAGCAGCTCCGGGACAGGGGAGGTGCATGGCTACACCTTC. This encodes CASSSGTGEVHGYTF.

The chain combines TRBV18 with TRBJ2-5; D possibly corresponds to TRBD1 (5 bases). V was trimmed by 4 bases and J by 3 bases, leaving 9 bases between them. The CDR3 is 13 residues long. Germline V gene sequence: CDR1 KGHSH, CDR2 LQKENI. In DNA form, the CDR3 reads TGTGCCAGCTCACGACAGAGTGAAGAGACCCAGTACTTC. It encodes CASSRQSEETQYF.

This clone was found a few times. The rearrangement links TRBV21-1 to TRBJ2-4; TRBD2, the table's D call, lacks a check against the DNA. TRBV21-1 counts as a pseudogene. There are 15 residues in the CDR3. The CDR3 is CASNQRRETKNIQYF. CDR3 nucleotide sequence: TGTGCCAGCAACCAAAGGAGGGAAACGAAAAACATTCAGTACTTC.

This clone has just a few counts. V and J are TRBV6-4 and TRBJ1-5, with D tentatively TRBD1 (6 bases). CDR3 length: 13 amino acids. From germline, CDR1 is MRHNA and CDR2 SNTAGT. V was trimmed by 2 bases and J by 7 bases, leaving 9 bases between them. The CDR3, as DNA: TGTGCCAGCAGTGACCGCAGGGGCCAGCCCCAGCATTTT. It codes for CASSDRRGQPQHF.

The rearrangement uses TRBV5-8 and TRBJ2-2, with unresolved D. The CDR3 extends over 14 amino acids. Trimming shortened V by 0 bases and J by 6 bases, and 9 bases separated the two germline ends. CDR1 and CDR2 (germline): SGHTS, YDEGEE. CDR3 amino acids: CASSLGRFPGELFF. CDR3 in DNA: TGTGCCAGCAGCTTGGGGCGGTTTCCCGGGGAGCTGTTTTTT.

V usage is TRBV9 and J usage is TRBJ2-5; 8 bases map to TRBD1. The DNA end lines up better with TRBJ2-7; the J call may be wrong. Looked up from germline, CDR1 is SGDLS and CDR2 is YYNGEE. The CDR3 is 15 residues long. DNA of the CDR3: TGTGCCAGCAGCGTCACAGGGGGGTCCTCCTACGAGCAGTACTTC. It is translated as CASSVTGGSSYEQYF.

The rearrangement links TRBV6-1 to TRBJ1-6; 9 nucleotides match TRBD1. CDR1 is MNHNS and CDR2 is SASEGT in the germline V gene. The CDR3 has 15 amino acids. The V gene end was trimmed by 2 bases and the J gene end by 8 bases; junction bases not matched to a gene: 4. DNA for the CDR3: TGTGCCAGCAGTGAATCCACAGGGGGCTATTCACCCCTCCACTTT. Amino acid sequence: CASSESTGGYSPLHF.

V usage is TRBV29-1 and J usage is TRBJ2-5, with 13 bases lining up with TRBD2. The CDR3 runs to 17 residues. After removal of 6 bases from V and 5 bases from J, the junction contained 15 bases not matched to a gene. Germline CDR1 is SQVTM and CDR2 is ANQGSEA. Here the CDR3 reads CSVRERKGLAGHETQYF. The CDR3, as DNA: TGCAGCGTCCGGGAACGTAAGGGACTAGCGGGACATGAGACCCAGTACTTC.

This chain connects TRBV18 to TRBJ2-5; 11 positions agree with TRBD1. The CDR3 spans 15 residues. Germline V gene data show CDR1 as KGHSH and CDR2 as LQKENI. J lost 5 bases, V lost 2 bases, and 4 bases had no gene match. The CDR3 DNA reads as TGTGCCAGCTCACCAGGACAGGGGGCGCGGGAGACCCAGTACTTC. Encoded protein: CASSPGQGARETQYF.